These T cell receptor beta chains were read from a single sample in a study of blood T cell repertoires in COVID-19. TCRdb keeps only in-frame clones here, not all; method: immunoSEQ multiplex PCR. The sample carries some 55,000 clones, around four fifths recorded once. Material for sequencing was peripheral blood. The receptors derive from a woman aged 55-70 years with acute or convalescent COVID-19. Both conserved end residues are part of each CDR3. The order of the fields is D gene, clone size, V gene, J gene, CDR3 protein, CDR3 DNA. The D gene is left open where the match is weak. The size field is filled for only some rows; it gives once, few, many or a size class.

NA	NA	TRBV6-4	TRBJ2-6	CASSPVSGANVLTF	TGTGCCAGCAGTCCCGTGTCTGGGGCCAACGTCCTGACTTTC
NA	NA	TRBV10-2	TRBJ2-1	CASSYTPYNEQFF	TGCGCCAGCAGCTATACCCCCTACAATGAGCAGTTCTTC
TRBD1	NA	TRBV2	TRBJ2-7	CASRAMDRGLYEQYF	TGTGCCAGCAGGGCCATGGACAGGGGCCTCTACGAGCAGTACTTC
TRBD1	once	TRBV4-1	TRBJ1-1	CASRGQGGTEAFF	TGCGCCAGCAGAGGACAGGGGGGCACTGAAGCTTTCTTT
NA	NA	TRBV7-9	TRBJ2-3	CASSSPTGTPASTDTQYF	TGTGCCAGCAGCTCCCCCACCGGGACTCCAGCTAGCACAGATACGCAGTATTTT
NA	NA	TRBV20-1	TRBJ2-5	CSASSLGSVAAETQYF	TGCAGTGCTAGTAGTTTAGGTTCGGTAGCTGCAGAGACCCAGTACTTC
NA	NA	TRBV5-1	TRBJ2-7	CASSPGGGSLVAYEQYF	TGCGCCAGCAGCCCCGGTGGGGGCAGCCTCGTTGCCTACGAGCAGTACTTC
TRBD1	NA	TRBV5-3	TRBJ1-4	CARSYPGQATSDDEKLFF	TGTGCCAGAAGCTATCCGGGACAGGCGACCTCTGATGATGAAAAACTGTTTTTT
TRBD2	NA	TRBV10-3	TRBJ2-2	CAIRAAGGSTGELFF	TGTGCCATCAGAGCAGCGGGAGGGAGCACCGGGGAGCTGTTTTTT
TRBD2	NA	TRBV5-4	TRBJ2-2	CASSSGLAGANTGELFF	TGTGCCAGCAGCTCGGGACTAGCGGGGGCAAACACCGGGGAGCTGTTTTTT
NA	NA	TRBV30	TRBJ1-2	CAWVERRANYGYTF	TGTGCCTGGGTCGAGAGGAGGGCTAACTATGGCTACACCTTC
NA	medium-sized	TRBV30	TRBJ2-7	CAWSGKYEQYF	TGTGCCTGGAGTGGTAAATACGAGCAGTACTTC
NA	NA	TRBV5-5	TRBJ1-1	CASSPGGNAEAFF	TGTGCCAGCAGCCCGGGGGGGAACGCTGAAGCTTTCTTT
TRBD1	NA	TRBV18	TRBJ1-4	CASSSGQGTNEKLFF	TGTGCCAGCTCGTCTGGACAGGGCACTAATGAAAAACTGTTTTTT
TRBD2	NA	TRBV7-2	TRBJ2-7	CASSLVLAGVYEQYF	TGTGCCAGCAGCTTAGTACTAGCGGGAGTATACGAGCAGTACTTC
NA	NA	TRBV2	TRBJ2-7	CASSAISSQAFVYEQYF	TGTGCCAGCAGTGCTATCTCGTCGCAGGCCTTTGTCTACGAGCAGTACTTC
NA	few	TRBV18	TRBJ1-2	CASSPSYRDGYTF	TGTGCCAGCTCACCAAGTTACAGGGATGGCTACACCTTC
NA	NA	TRBV29-1	TRBJ2-1	CSVREDSPNEQFF	TGCAGCGTTCGTGAGGACTCGCCCAATGAGCAGTTCTTC
TRBD1	once	TRBV5-1	TRBJ1-1	CASLSGQPNTEAFF	TGCGCCAGCTTGTCGGGACAGCCGAACACTGAAGCTTTCTTT
TRBD2	NA	TRBV2	TRBJ2-1	CASRILGLAGGNEQFF	TGTGCCAGCAGGATACTCGGACTAGCGGGGGGCAATGAGCAGTTCTTC
TRBD1	NA	TRBV7-6	TRBJ2-7	CASSPTGQGYYEQYF	TGTGCCAGCAGCCCGACGGGACAGGGATACTACGAGCAGTACTTC
TRBD2	NA	TRBV7-8	TRBJ2-1	CASSYRSGGYNEQFF	TGTGCCAGCAGCTACAGAAGCGGGGGCTACAATGAGCAGTTCTTC
NA	few	TRBV7-9	TRBJ1-5	CASSLDNGNQPQHF	TGTGCCAGCAGCTTAGACAACGGCAATCAGCCCCAGCATTTT
NA	NA	TRBV3-1/TRBV3-2	TRBJ1-1	CASSVRVGGAEAFF	TGTGCCAGCAGCGTACGCGTGGGAGGGGCTGAAGCTTTCTTT
NA	NA	TRBV6-5	TRBJ1-1	CASNEGTFEAFF	TGTGCCAGCAACGAAGGGACATTCGAAGCTTTCTTT
NA	NA	TRBV3-1/TRBV3-2	TRBJ1-5	CASSQLRPTGSPSNQPQHF	TGTGCCAGCAGCCAACTACGACCGACCGGGAGTCCAAGCAATCAGCCCCAGCATTTT
NA	NA	TRBV7-8	TRBJ2-5	CASSLGGEVRTQYF	TGTGCCAGCAGCTTAGGGGGGGAAGTGAGGACCCAGTACTTC
TRBD1	NA	TRBV5-4	TRBJ1-1	CASSSPGQGLNTEAFF	TGTGCCAGCAGCTCACCGGGACAGGGATTGAACACTGAAGCTTTCTTT
TRBD2	once	TRBV6-1	TRBJ2-5	CASSEASGGPGETQYF	TGTGCCAGCAGTGAGGCTAGCGGGGGACCTGGAGAGACCCAGTACTTC
TRBD1	NA	TRBV6-5	TRBJ1-5	CASSPDRVMQPQHF	TGTGCCAGCAGTCCGGACAGGGTGATGCAGCCCCAGCATTTT
TRBD1	few	TRBV29-1	TRBJ1-2	CSAVQGVNYGYTF	TGCAGCGCCGTGCAGGGGGTAAACTATGGCTACACCTTC
NA	few	TRBV9	TRBJ2-7	CASSASTAPGDEQYF	TGTGCCAGCAGCGCCTCGACAGCTCCTGGGGACGAGCAGTACTTC
TRBD1	NA	TRBV19	TRBJ1-2	CASSNRGDGYTF	TGTGCCAGTAGTAACAGGGGAGATGGCTACACCTTC
NA	NA	TRBV19	TRBJ1-1	CASRPSGVLVTEAFF	TGTGCCAGTCGACCATCCGGGGTACTGGTCACTGAAGCTTTCTTT
NA	NA	TRBV24-1	TRBJ1-6	CATSDLSGRISYNSPLHF	TGTGCCACCAGTGATTTAAGCGGTCGGATTTCCTATAATTCACCCCTCCACTTT
TRBD1	NA	TRBV9	TRBJ1-4	CASSATGATNEKLFF	TGTGCCAGCAGCGCTACAGGGGCGACTAATGAAAAACTGTTTTTT
TRBD1	NA	TRBV5-1	TRBJ2-2	CASSLRQGRSGELFF	TGCGCCAGCAGTTTACGACAGGGGCGGTCCGGGGAGCTGTTTTTT
NA	NA	TRBV19	TRBJ1-2	CASSRLEIQRYGYTF	TGTGCCAGTAGTAGGTTGGAGATTCAACGCTATGGCTACACCTTC
NA	NA	TRBV28	TRBJ1-3	CASSRRLTATGNTIYF	TGTGCCAGCAGTCGTCGATTGACAGCTACTGGAAACACCATATATTTT